The source of this TCR beta chain is a study of T-cell memory formation after mild COVID-19. Background on the study: Largely donor-specific sequence clusters came from a couple of donors. Study-level points and caveats: Most CD4+ clones that shrank were in CM and EM, while CD8+ ones turned up in EMRA. Clones shrinking between day 15 and 85 showed a balanced CD4/CD8 split, and those that grew later tilted toward CD4+. Researchers found some responding clones in pre-infection memory, a sign that cross-reactive memory joined.

Each CDR3 protein is one row after TCRdb ran MiXCR on the 5' RACE reads. The sample lists roughly 450,000 distinct CDR3 sequences; about 20% were seen once. V was pared by 5 bases and J by 10 bases, with 11 bases between. This CDR3 comprises 12 residues. As to this clonotype: The antigen is unknown.

This sequence joins TRBV12-3 or TRBV12-4 and TRBJ1-4; the D is unclear. Material for sequencing was PBMCs or a T cell subset sorted from them (not recorded which). The receptor's source is an adult woman who had mild COVID-19 (a few samples of this study predate the infection). Cell type and time point are not known. The CDR3 DNA sequence: TGTGCCAGCAGTCTCAGGTTTGGAAAACTGTTTTTT. This sequence encodes CASSLRFGKLFF.